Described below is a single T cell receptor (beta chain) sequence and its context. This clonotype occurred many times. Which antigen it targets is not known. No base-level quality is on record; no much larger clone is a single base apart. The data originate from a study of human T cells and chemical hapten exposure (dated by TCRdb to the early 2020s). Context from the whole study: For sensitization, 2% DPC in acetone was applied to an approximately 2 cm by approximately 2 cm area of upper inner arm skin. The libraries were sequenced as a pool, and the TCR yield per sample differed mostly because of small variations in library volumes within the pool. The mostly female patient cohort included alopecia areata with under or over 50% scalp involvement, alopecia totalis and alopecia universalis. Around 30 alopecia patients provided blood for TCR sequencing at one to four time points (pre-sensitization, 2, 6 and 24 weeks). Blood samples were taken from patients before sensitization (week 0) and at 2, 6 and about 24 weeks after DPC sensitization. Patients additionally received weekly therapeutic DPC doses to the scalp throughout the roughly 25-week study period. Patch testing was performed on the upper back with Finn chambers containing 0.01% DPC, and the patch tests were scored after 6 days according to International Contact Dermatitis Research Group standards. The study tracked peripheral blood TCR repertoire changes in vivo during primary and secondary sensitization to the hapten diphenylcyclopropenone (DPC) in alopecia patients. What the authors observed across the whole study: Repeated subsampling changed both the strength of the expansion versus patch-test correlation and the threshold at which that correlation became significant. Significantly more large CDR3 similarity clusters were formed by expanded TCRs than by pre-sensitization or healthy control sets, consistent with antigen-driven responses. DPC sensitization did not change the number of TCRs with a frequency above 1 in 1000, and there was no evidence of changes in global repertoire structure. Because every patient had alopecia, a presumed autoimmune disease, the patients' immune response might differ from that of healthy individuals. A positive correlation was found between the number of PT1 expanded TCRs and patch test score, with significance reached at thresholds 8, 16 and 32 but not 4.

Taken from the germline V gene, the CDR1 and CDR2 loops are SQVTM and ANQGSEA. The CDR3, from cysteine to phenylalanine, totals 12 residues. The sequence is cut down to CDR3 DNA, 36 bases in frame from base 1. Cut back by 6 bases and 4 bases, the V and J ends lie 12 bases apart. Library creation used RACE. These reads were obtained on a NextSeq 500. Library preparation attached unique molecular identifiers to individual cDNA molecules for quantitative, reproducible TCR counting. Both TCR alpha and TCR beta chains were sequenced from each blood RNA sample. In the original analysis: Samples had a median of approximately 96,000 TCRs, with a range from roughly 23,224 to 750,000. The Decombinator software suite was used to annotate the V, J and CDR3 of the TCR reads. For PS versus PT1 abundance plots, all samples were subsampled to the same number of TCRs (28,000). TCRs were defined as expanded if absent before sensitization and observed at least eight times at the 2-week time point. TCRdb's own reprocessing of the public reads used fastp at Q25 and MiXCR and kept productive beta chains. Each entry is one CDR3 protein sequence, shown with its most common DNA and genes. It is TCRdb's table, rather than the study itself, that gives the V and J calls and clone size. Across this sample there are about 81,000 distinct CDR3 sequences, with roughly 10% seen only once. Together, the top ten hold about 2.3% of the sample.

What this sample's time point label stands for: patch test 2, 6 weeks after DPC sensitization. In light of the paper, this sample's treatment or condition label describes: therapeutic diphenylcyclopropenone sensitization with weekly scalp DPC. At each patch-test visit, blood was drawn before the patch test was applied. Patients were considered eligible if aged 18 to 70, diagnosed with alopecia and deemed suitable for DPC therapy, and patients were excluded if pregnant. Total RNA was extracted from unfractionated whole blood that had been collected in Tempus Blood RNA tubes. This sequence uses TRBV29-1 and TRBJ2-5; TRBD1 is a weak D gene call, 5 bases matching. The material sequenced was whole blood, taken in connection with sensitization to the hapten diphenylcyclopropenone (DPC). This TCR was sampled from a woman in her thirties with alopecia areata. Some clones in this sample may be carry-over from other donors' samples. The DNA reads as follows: TGCAGCGTCGCCAGGGTAGGAGAGACCCAGTACTTC. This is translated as CSVARVGETQYF. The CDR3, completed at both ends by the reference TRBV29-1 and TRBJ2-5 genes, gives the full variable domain SAVISQKPSRDICQRGTSLTIQCQVDSQVTMMFWYRQQPGQSLTLIATANQGSEATYESGFVIDKFPISRPNLTFSTLTVSNMSPEDSSIYLCSVARVGETQYFGPGTRLLVL.